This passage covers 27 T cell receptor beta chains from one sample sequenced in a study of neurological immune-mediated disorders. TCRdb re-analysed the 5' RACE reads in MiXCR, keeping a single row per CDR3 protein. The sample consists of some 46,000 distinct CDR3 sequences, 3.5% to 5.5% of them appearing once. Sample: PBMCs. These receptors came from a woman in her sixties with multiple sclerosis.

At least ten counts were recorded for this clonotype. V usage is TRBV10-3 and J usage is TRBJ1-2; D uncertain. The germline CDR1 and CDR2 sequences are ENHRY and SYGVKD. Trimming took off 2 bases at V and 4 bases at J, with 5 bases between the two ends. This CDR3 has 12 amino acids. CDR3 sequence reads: CAISEGSYGYTF. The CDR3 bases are TGTGCCATCAGTGAGGGGAGCTATGGCTACACCTTC.

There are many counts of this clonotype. CDR3 in amino acids: CASSLAAGGEAFF. The DNA for the CDR3 is TGTGCCAGCAGCCTCGCGGCGGGGGGAGAAGCTTTCTTT. The genes are TRBV7-8 and TRBJ1-1; tentative D call: TRBD1 (5 bases). The CDR3 consists of 13 residues. Trimming pared 5 bases from V and 8 bases from J, leaving 15 bases between. Per the germline V gene, CDR1 is SGHVS and CDR2 is FQNEAQ.

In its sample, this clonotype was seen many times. The CDR3 DNA follows: TGCAGTGCTAACAGAGGGGCTAGCGGGGGCCTCAGCACAGATACGCAGTATTTT. Amino acids: CSANRGASGGLSTDTQYF. V usage is TRBV20-1 and J usage is TRBJ2-3, with TRBD2 matching 10 bases. Trimming removed 4 bases from V and 0 bases from J; junction bases left unmatched: 13. Germline CDR1 DFQATT, CDR2 SNEGSKA (reference sequence). The CDR3 is 18 amino acids.

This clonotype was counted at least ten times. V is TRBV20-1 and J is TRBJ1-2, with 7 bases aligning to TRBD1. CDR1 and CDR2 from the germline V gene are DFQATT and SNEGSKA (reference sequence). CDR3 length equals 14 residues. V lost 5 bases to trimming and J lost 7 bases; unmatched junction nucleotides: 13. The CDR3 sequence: CSAATGAGWSGYTF. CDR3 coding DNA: TGCAGTGCTGCAACAGGGGCAGGATGGAGTGGCTACACCTTC.

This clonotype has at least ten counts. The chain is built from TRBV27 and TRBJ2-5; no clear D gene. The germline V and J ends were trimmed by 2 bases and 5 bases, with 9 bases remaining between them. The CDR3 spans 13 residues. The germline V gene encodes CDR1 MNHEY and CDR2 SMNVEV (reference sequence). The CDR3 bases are TGTGCCAGCAGTTTAGATAAGGGTGAGACCCAGTACTTC. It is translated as CASSLDKGETQYF.

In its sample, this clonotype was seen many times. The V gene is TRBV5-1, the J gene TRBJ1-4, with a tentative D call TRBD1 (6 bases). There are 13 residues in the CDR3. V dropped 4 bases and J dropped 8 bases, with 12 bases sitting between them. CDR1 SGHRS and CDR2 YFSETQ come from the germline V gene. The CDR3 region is CASSPGGREKLFF. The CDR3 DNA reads TGCGCCAGCAGCCCGGGGGGCAGGGAAAAACTGTTTTTT.

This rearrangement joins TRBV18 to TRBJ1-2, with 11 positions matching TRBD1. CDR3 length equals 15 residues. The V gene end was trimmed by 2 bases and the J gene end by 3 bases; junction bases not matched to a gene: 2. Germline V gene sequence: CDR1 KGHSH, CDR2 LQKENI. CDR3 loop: CASSPEGQGDYGYTF. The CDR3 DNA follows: TGTGCCAGCTCACCAGAGGGACAGGGGGACTATGGCTACACCTTC.

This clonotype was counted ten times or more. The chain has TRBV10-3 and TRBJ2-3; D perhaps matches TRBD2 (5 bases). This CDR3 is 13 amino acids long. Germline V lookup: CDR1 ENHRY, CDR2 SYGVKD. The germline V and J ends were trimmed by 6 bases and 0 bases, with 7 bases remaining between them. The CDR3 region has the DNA TGTGCCATCAGGAGCGGAAGCACAGATACGCAGTATTTT. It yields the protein CAIRSGSTDTQYF.

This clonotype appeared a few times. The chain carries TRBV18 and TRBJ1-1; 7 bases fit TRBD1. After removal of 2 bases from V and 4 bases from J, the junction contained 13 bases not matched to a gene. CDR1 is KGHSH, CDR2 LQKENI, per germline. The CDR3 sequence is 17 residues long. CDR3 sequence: CASSPRRGTVKFTEAFF. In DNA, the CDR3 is TGTGCCAGCTCACCAAGACGGGGGACAGTAAAGTTCACTGAAGCTTTCTTT.

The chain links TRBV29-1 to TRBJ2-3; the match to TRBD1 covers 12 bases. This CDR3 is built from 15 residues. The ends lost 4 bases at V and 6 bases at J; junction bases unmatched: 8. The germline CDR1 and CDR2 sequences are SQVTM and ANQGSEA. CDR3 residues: CSVVFGTGGLDTQYF. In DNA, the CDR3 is TGCAGCGTTGTGTTCGGGACAGGGGGCTTGGATACGCAGTATTTT.

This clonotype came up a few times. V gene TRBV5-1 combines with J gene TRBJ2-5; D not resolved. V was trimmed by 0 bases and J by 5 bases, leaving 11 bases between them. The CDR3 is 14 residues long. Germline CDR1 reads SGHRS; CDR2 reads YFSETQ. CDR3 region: CASSLAQPKETQYF. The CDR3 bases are TGCGCCAGCAGCTTGGCTCAGCCCAAGGAGACCCAGTACTTC.

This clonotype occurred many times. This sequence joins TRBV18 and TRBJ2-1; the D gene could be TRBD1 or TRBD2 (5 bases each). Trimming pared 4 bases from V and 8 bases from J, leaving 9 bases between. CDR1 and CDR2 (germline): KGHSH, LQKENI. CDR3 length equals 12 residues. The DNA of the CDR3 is TGTGCCAGCTCACGGGGACCGGATGAGCAGTTCTTC. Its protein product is CASSRGPDEQFF.

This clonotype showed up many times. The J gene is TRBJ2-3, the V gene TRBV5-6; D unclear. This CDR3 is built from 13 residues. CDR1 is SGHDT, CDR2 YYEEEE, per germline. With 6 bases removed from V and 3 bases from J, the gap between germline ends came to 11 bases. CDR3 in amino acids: CASTFRQTDTQYF. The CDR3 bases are TGTGCCAGCACCTTTCGACAAACAGATACGCAGTATTTT.

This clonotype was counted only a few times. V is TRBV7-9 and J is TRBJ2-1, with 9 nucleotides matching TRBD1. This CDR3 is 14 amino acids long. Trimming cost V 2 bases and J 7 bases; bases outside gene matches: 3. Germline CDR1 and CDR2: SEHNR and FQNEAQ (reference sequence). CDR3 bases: TGTGCCAGCAGCTTACTGGGACAGGGAAATGAGCAGTTCTTC. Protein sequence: CASSLLGQGNEQFF.

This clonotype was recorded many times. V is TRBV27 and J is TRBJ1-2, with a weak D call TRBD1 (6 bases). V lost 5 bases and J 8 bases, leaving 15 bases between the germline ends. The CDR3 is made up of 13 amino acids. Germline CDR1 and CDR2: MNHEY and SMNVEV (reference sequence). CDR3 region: CASSELTGQGYTF. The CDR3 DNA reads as TGTGCCAGCAGTGAACTGACCGGACAGGGCTACACCTTC.

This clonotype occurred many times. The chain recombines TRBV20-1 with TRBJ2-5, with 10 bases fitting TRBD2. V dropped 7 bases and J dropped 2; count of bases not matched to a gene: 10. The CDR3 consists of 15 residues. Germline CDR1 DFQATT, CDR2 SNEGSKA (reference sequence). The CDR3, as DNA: TGCAGTGGGGGTGAGGGACTAGCGCAACAAGAGACCCAGTACTTC. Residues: CSGGEGLAQQETQYF.

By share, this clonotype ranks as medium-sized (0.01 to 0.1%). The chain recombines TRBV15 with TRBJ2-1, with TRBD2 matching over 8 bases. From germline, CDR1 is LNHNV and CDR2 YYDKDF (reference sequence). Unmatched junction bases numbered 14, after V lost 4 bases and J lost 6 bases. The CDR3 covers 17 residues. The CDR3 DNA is TGTGCCACCAGCACCCCCTCCGGGGCTAGCGGGCGCAATGAGCAGTTCTTC. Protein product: CATSTPSGASGRNEQFF.

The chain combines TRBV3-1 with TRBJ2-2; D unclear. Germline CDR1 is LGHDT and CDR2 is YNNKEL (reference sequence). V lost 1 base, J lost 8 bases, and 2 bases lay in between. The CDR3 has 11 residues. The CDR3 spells CASSQAGELFF. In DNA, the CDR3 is TGTGCCAGCAGCCAAGCTGGGGAGCTGTTTTTT.

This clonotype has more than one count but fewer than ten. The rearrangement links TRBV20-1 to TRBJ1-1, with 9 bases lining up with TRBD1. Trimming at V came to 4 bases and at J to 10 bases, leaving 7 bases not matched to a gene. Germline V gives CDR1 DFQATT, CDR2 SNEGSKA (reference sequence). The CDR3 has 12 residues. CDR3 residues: CSAIPQGAIAFF. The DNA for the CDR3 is TGCAGTGCTATTCCACAGGGGGCTATAGCTTTCTTT.

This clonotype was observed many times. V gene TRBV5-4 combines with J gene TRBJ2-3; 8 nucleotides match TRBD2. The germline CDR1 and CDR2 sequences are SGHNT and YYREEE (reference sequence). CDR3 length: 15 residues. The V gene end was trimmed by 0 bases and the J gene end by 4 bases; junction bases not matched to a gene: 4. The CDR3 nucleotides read TGTGCCAGCAGCTTGGCAATAGCGGGGTCAGATACGCAGTATTTT. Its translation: CASSLAIAGSDTQYF.

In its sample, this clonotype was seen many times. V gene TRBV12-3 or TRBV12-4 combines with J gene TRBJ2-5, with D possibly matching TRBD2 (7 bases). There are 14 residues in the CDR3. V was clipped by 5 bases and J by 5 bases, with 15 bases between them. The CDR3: CASSTSGGAETQYF. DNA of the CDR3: TGTGCCAGCAGTACCTCGGGGGGCGCGGAGACCCAGTACTTC.

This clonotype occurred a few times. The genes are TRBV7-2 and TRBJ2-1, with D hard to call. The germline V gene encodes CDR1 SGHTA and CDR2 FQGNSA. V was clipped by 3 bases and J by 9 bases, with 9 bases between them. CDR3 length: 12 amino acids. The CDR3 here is CASSFAVGEQFF. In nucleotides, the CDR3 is TGTGCCAGCAGCTTCGCAGTCGGTGAGCAGTTCTTC. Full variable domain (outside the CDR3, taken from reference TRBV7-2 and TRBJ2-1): GAGVSQSPSNKVTEKGKDVELRCDPISGHTALYWYRQSLGQGLEFLIYFQGNSAPDKSGLPSDRFSAERTGGSVSTLTIQRTQQEDSAVYLCASSFAVGEQFFGPGTRLTVL.

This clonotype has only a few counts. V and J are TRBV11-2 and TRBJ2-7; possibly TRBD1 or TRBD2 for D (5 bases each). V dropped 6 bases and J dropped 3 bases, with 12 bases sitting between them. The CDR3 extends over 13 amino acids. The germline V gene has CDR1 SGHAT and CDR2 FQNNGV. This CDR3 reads CASRGTGYYEQYF. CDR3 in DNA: TGTGCCAGCAGGGGGACGGGGTACTACGAGCAGTACTTC.

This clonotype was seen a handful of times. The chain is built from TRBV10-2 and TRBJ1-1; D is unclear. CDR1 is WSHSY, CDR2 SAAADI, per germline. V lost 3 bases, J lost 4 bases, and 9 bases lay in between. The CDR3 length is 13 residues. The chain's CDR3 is CASSEATRTEAFF. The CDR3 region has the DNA TGCGCCAGCAGTGAAGCCACGCGCACTGAAGCTTTCTTT.

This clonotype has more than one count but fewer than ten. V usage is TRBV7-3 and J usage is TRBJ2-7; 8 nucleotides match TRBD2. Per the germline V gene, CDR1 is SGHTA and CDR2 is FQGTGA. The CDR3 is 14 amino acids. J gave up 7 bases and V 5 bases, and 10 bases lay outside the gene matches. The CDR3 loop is CASSRRGGAREQYF. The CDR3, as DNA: TGTGCCAGCAGCCGTCGGGGGGGGGCCAGGGAGCAGTACTTC.

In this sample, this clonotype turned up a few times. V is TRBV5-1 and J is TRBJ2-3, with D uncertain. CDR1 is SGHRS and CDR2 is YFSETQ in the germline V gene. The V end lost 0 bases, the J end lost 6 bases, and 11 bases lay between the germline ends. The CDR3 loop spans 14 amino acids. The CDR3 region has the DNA TGCGCCAGCAGCTTGGCTCAAAAACGGGATACGCAGTATTTT. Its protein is CASSLAQKRDTQYF.

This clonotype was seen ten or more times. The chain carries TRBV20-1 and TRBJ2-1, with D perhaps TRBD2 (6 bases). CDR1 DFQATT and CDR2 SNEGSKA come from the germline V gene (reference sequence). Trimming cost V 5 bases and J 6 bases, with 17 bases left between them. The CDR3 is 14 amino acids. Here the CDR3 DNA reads TGCAGTGCTCAAAAAGTAGCGGTCCCCAATGAGCAGTTCTTC. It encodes CSAQKVAVPNEQFF.